This T cell receptor (beta chain) was identified in a study of blood T cell repertoires in COVID-19. At the level of the study: T cells, B-cell-depleted T cells, or PBMCs provided the cDNA or gDNA that served as material.

The study recruited people aged about 18 to 90 years across 24 US areas. Self-reported history from a screening survey and questionnaire set each donor's cohort. As handled by the study authors: It was from reference gene primer amplification that nucleated cell counts were estimated. Clones were read by immunoSEQ multiplex PCR, and TCRdb kept only the in-frame ones, dropping some. V and J calls plus clone size are reproduced from that table; the DNA served to infer D and trimming. The sample includes roughly 74,000 clones, about 89% of them seen just once. The V gene end was trimmed by 1 base and the J gene end by 5 bases; junction bases not matched to a gene: 13. The germline V gene encodes CDR1 LGHDT and CDR2 YNNKEL (reference sequence). CDR3 length: 18 amino acids.

The V gene is TRBV3-1 (or the pseudogene TRBV3-2), the J gene TRBJ2-2; 7 nucleotides line up with TRBD2. The sample comprised PBMCs or T cells enriched from blood (not recorded which). This receptor was obtained from a woman aged 45-59 years with acute COVID-19. Here the CDR3 DNA reads TGTGCCAGCAGCCAAGGGCAAAAAGGGAGGGGTCAAACCGGGGAGCTGTTTTTT. This codes for CASSQGQKGRGQTGELFF.